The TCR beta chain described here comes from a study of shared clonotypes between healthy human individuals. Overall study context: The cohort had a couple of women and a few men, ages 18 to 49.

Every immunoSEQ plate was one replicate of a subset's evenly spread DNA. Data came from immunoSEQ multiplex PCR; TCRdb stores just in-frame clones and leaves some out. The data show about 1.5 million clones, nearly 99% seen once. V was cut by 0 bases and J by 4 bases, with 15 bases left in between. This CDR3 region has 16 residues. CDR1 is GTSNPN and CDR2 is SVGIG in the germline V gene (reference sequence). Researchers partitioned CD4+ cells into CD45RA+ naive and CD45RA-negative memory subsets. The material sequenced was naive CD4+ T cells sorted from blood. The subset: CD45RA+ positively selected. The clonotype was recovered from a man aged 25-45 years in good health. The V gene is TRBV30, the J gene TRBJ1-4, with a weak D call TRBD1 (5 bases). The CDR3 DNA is TGTGCCTGGAGTGTAGCCGGGGGACGGGTTAATGAAAAACTGTTTTTT. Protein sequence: CAWSVAGGRVNEKLFF.